This T cell receptor (beta chain) appears in the sequencing data of a study of shared clonotypes between healthy human individuals. Study in general: Every donor yielded three CD4 naive, three CD4 memory, two CD8 naive and one CD8 memory plate.

CDR1 and CDR2 from the germline V gene are SGHVS and FQNEAQ. V was trimmed by 8 bases and J by 5 bases, leaving 22 bases between them. The CDR3 runs to 16 residues. Each replicate PCR on the sorted subsets used approximately 180 ng DNA (around 31,000 T cell genomes). How the authors handled the data: Quality scores were absent from the junction-only immunoSEQ sequences, so filtering differed. The data were produced by immunoSEQ multiplex PCR, yet TCRdb's version contains in-frame clones alone and is incomplete. For V, J and clone size, that table is used; D and trimming come from the DNA. Here the sample spans hundreds of thousands of clones, around 72% being singletons.

Sequencing was performed on memory CD4+ T cells sorted from blood. The sample's subset: CD45RA-negative fraction. The receptor was isolated from a woman in her twenties or thirties in good health. This chain joins TRBV7-8 and TRBJ1-5, with D possibly TRBD1 on 6 matching bases. The CDR3 reads CASGPQGRVRHQPQHF. The CDR3 region has the DNA TGTGCCAGCGGACCTCAGGGGAGGGTTCGCCATCAGCCCCAGCATTTT.